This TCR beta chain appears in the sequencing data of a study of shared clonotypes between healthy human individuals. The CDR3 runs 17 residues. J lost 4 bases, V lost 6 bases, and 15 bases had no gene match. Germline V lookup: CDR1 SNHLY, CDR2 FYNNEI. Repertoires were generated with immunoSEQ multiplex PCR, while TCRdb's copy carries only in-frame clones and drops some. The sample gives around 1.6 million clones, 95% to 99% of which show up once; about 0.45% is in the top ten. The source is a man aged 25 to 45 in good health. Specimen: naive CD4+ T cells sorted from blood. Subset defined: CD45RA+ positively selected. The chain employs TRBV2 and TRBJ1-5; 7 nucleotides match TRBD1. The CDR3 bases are TGTGCCAGCAGCGCTAGGACAGGAAGGGGTGGAAATCAGCCCCAGCATTTT. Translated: CASSARTGRGGNQPQHF.